The 21 T cell receptor beta chains below come from one sample, sequenced in a study of blood T cell repertoires in COVID-19 (dated by TCRdb to about 2020). The library came from the immunoSEQ multiplex PCR assay. This immuneACCESS table, as held by TCRdb, lists in-frame sequences with V and J called but not all clones. Of the missing ones, under half trace to an unresolved V gene in checked studies; the others have no known cause. This sample lists about 110,000 clones; about 78% were detected once. Of the sample, around 4% is held by the ten largest clones. The sequencing sample was made of peripheral blood. These receptors came from a human donor in a cohort sampled during active or convalescent COVID-19.

With regard to this clone: One end of the junction is discordant with germline, which a read error may explain. The chain carries TRBV6-4 and TRBJ2-1, with TRBD2 as a possible D gene (5 bases). This CDR3 spans 14 amino acids. Germline V CDR1 and CDR2: MRHNA, SNTAGT. The CDR3: CASSDYPSGNEQFF. CDR3 nucleotide sequence: TGTGCCAGCAGCGACTACCCCTCGGGCAATGAGCAGTTCTTC.

The chain has TRBV6-6 and TRBJ1-4; 10 nucleotides match TRBD1. From germline, CDR1 is MNHNY and CDR2 SVGAGI (reference sequence). The CDR3 has 14 amino acids. The trim removed 5 bases at V and 8 bases at J, leaving 5 bases unmatched. The CDR3 DNA reads TGTGCCAGCAGTCCCGGGACAGGGGTCGAAAAACTGTTTTTT. Residues: CASSPGTGVEKLFF.

The chain employs TRBV7-2 and TRBJ1-2, with 8 nucleotides matching TRBD1. This CDR3 region has 12 residues. V trimming: 1 base; J trimming: 11 bases; junction bases outside the gene matches: 3. Germline V CDR1 and CDR2: SGHTA, FQGNSA. The CDR3: CASSLEGTGYTF. DNA for the CDR3: TGTGCCAGCAGCTTAGAAGGGACAGGATACACCTTC.

The V and J genes are TRBV3-1 (or the pseudogene TRBV3-2) and TRBJ1-2; D may be TRBD1 (5 bases). The CDR3 spans 17 residues. Trimming left V 0 bases short and J 4 bases short, with 18 bases between. Germline CDR1 reads LGHDT; CDR2 reads YNNKEL (reference sequence). CDR3 bases: TGTGCCAGCAGCCAAGATCAGGCGCTACAGGTCTGCTATGGCTACACCTTC. It translates to CASSQDQALQVCYGYTF.

J is TRBJ2-7 and V is TRBV9; D not certain. CDR1 and CDR2 from the germline V gene are SGDLS and YYNGEE. The length of the CDR3 is 15 residues. Trimming took off 0 bases at V and 1 base at J, with 11 bases between the two ends. The CDR3 spells CASSVAATDSYEQYF. Here the CDR3 DNA reads TGTGCCAGCAGCGTAGCGGCCACAGATTCCTACGAGCAGTACTTC.

DNA of the CDR3: TGTGCCACCAGCAGAGGAGCGACGGGGTTCGACGAGCAGTACTTC. Translation gives CATSRGATGFDEQYF. The chain links TRBV15 to TRBJ2-7; the D gene is possibly TRBD2 (5 bases). CDR1 LNHNV and CDR2 YYDKDF come from the germline V gene (reference sequence). V lost 1 base and J lost 5, with 15 bases in between. The CDR3 extends over 15 amino acids.

The gene calls are TRBV11-1 and TRBJ2-7, with 12 nucleotides matching TRBD2. Germline V gene lookup returns CDR1 SGHAT and CDR2 FQDESV (reference sequence). Germline trimming cut 4 bases from V and 0 bases from J; bases unmatched to any gene: 1. The CDR3 extends over 15 amino acids. CDR3 coding DNA: TGTGCCAGCAGCTCTAGCGGGAGGGCCTCCTACGAGCAGTACTTC. Translated: CASSSSGRASYEQYF.

The chain is built from TRBV19 and TRBJ2-2, with D perhaps matching TRBD1 (6 bases). The CDR3 is made up of 14 amino acids. V was shortened by 6 bases and J by 0 bases, with 8 bases between the two germline ends. CDR1 LNHDA and CDR2 SQIVND come from the germline V gene (reference sequence). CDR3 sequence: CASSRTANTGELFF. In DNA, the CDR3 is TGTGCCAGTAGCCGGACAGCGAACACCGGGGAGCTGTTTTTT.

V gene TRBV6-4 combines with J gene TRBJ2-6; D is uncertain. The ends were cut back, 4 bases at V and 0 bases at J, with 13 bases in the middle. The CDR3 runs to 17 residues. Germline V gives CDR1 MRHNA, CDR2 SNTAGT. The CDR3 DNA reads TGTGCCAGCAGTGTAGTTCACAGTAACTCTGGGGCCAACGTCCTGACTTTC. Protein: CASSVVHSNSGANVLTF.

This chain connects TRBV4-2 to TRBJ1-1; 9 positions match TRBD1. This CDR3 spans 16 amino acids. Germline loops: CDR1 LGHNA, CDR2 YNFKEQ. V was clipped by 4 bases and J by 3 bases; unmatched bases: 9. CDR3 protein: CASSRKGDRDYTEAFF. The CDR3 coding sequence is TGTGCCAGCAGCCGAAAGGGGGACAGGGATTACACTGAAGCTTTCTTT.

V and J are TRBV19 and TRBJ1-6; 12 bases are a match to TRBD1. With 1 base clipped from V and 13 bases from J, the junction kept 17 bases outside the gene matches. The length of the CDR3 is 19 residues. The V gene's germline CDR1 is LNHDA and CDR2 SQIVND (reference sequence). The CDR3 sequence is CASSIVRGQGANSRSPLHF. The CDR3 bases are TGTGCCAGTAGTATAGTTCGGGGACAGGGGGCTAATTCGCGATCTCCCCTCCACTTT.

This rearrangement joins TRBV25-1 to TRBJ2-3; TRBD1 matches 9 bases. Losses at the gene ends were 10 bases for V and 0 bases for J; bases not matched to a gene: 5. CDR3 size: 14 residues. Germline values: CDR1 MGHDK, CDR2 SYGVNS. CDR3 sequence (DNA): TGTGCCACCACACAGGGGGCGAGCACAGATACGCAGTATTTT. This gives the protein CATTQGASTDTQYF.

The chain joins TRBV6-2 or TRBV6-3 to TRBJ2-7, with D maybe TRBD2 (5 bases). Trimming removed 2 bases from V and 5 bases from J, with 16 bases in between. The CDR3 consists of 15 residues. The germline V gene has CDR1 MNHEY and CDR2 SVGEGT. The CDR3 spells CASSYGSGRHDEQYF. CDR3 coding DNA: TGTGCCAGCAGTTACGGCAGCGGACGACACGACGAGCAGTACTTC.

This clone has a handful of counts. V is TRBV27 and J is TRBJ2-5; 11 nucleotides line up with TRBD2. Germline V gives CDR1 MNHEY, CDR2 SMNVEV (reference sequence). V shed 4 bases, J shed 7 bases, and the junction held 8 bases outside the gene matches. The CDR3 has 15 amino acids. The CDR3 is CASSSGTSGSGTQYF. CDR3 in DNA: TGTGCCAGCAGTTCCGGGACTAGCGGATCGGGGACCCAGTACTTC.

This rearrangement joins TRBV5-6 to TRBJ2-7; perhaps TRBD1 as D (5 bases). Looked up from germline, CDR1 is SGHDT and CDR2 is YYEEEE. Trimming left V 1 base short and J 2 bases short, with 10 bases between. The CDR3 totals 14 residues. This CDR3 reads CASSLYGRAYEQYF. CDR3 sequence (DNA): TGTGCCAGCAGCTTGTACGGCAGGGCCTACGAGCAGTACTTC.

This chain links TRBV6-6 with TRBJ2-7; TRBD1 matches at 7 bases. The CDR3 totals 16 residues. CDR1 and CDR2 (germline): MNHNY, SVGAGI (reference sequence). The V and J ends lost 4 bases and 5 bases, in that order; junction bases with no gene match: 14. The CDR3 region is CASSWGIGTVADEQYF. CDR3 coding DNA: TGTGCCAGCAGTTGGGGGATAGGGACAGTGGCCGACGAGCAGTACTTC.

This clone came up many times. This chain joins TRBV11-2 and TRBJ2-1, with 12 bases lining up with TRBD2. The germline CDR1 and CDR2 sequences are SGHAT and FQNNGV. CDR3 length: 15 residues. Losses at the gene ends were 7 bases for V and 5 bases for J; bases not matched to a gene: 6. CDR3: CASIKLAGGHNEQFF. The CDR3 DNA reads TGTGCCAGCATCAAACTAGCGGGAGGCCACAATGAGCAGTTCTTC.

In its sample, this clone was seen once. V and J are TRBV5-4 and TRBJ2-5; 9 nucleotides line up with TRBD2. Germline values: CDR1 SGHNT, CDR2 YYREEE (reference sequence). This CDR3 is 16 amino acids long. V shed 0 bases and J 5 bases; nucleotides not matched to a gene: 8. The CDR3 loop reads CASSLEASGVGETQYF. CDR3 coding DNA: TGTGCCAGCAGCTTGGAGGCTAGCGGGGTCGGGGAGACCCAGTACTTC.

This clone turned up a few times. This chain uses TRBV15 with TRBJ1-5; 12 bases match TRBD1. This CDR3 has 20 amino acids. Trimming removed 0 bases from V and 3 bases from J; junction bases left unmatched: 12. Germline CDR1 and CDR2: LNHNV and YYDKDF (reference sequence). CDR3 bases: TGTGCCACCAGCAGAGAGGTCGGGACAGGGGGCCGGGCAGTCAATCAGCCCCAGCATTTT. It is translated as CATSREVGTGGRAVNQPQHF.

The chain employs TRBV2 and TRBJ1-4, with 7 positions matching TRBD1. Germline trimming cut 0 bases from V and 8 bases from J; bases unmatched to any gene: 9. Germline V gene lookup returns CDR1 SNHLY and CDR2 FYNNEI. The CDR3 contains 16 residues. The CDR3 DNA follows: TGTGCCAGCAGTGAAGCGCGAGGGGGCGATCGGGAAAAACTGTTTTTT. Its translation is CASSEARGGDREKLFF.

Of note for this clone: Its ends do not fully match the called genes, so a read error is possible. This sequence joins TRBV2 and TRBJ2-7, with TRBD1 matching 12 bases. This CDR3 is 13 amino acids long. Germline V gives CDR1 SNHLY, CDR2 FYNNEI. This chain's CDR3 is CARSGTGGDEQYF. The CDR3 DNA sequence: TGTGCCAGGAGTGGGACAGGGGGCGACGAGCAGTACTTC.